This T cell receptor beta chain was sequenced in a study of CD8 T cell repertoires and HIV-1 epitope variants. Background on the study: Twenty-five autologous and known Gag and Nef epitope variant peptides each stimulated T cells separately. Control wells had CMV/EBV/flu peptides, negative Ebola AY9, or no peptide. Equal numbers of autologous T cell-negative cells presented antigen to enriched T cells.

Worth noting for this clone: The antigen is unknown.

Study findings and constraints: Of roughly nine antigen-specific beta clonotypes, about six appeared to cross-react with escape variants.

The repertoire was sequenced with immunoSEQ multiplex PCR; TCRdb's copy has only in-frame clones and lacks some. This sample carries several thousand clones, around 60% of them seen once, and the ten largest clones take around 47%. V was pared by 1 base and J by 8 bases, with 17 bases between. This CDR3 region has 16 residues. Germline CDR1 reads LGHNA; CDR2 reads YSLEER. Sequenced: cultured CD8+ T cells derived from PBMCs. This receptor was identified in a male donor with HIV. This rearrangement joins TRBV4-3 to TRBJ1-4, with a tentative D call TRBD1 (5 bases). The CDR3 coding sequence is TGCGCCAGCAGCCAAGCCCTCGCGTATGGGGACGAAAAACTGTTTTTT. Its translation: CASSQALAYGDEKLFF.